This T cell receptor beta chain is drawn from a study of T-cell memory formation after mild COVID-19. On the study more broadly: Clusters were largely donor specific.

UMIs and sample barcodes were carried by the TCR alpha and TCR beta cDNA libraries that 5'RACE produced using constant-segment primers. In TCRdb, the 5' RACE reads were re-called with MiXCR into one record per CDR3 protein. The repertoire holds approximately 89,000 distinct CDR3 sequences, with about 23% as singletons. The CDR3 has 15 amino acids. Germline V lookup: CDR1 SGHRS, CDR2 YFSETQ. J gave up 7 bases and V 4 bases, and 3 bases lay outside the gene matches. Whole-study findings and limits: Among clones contracting day 15 to 85, CD4/CD8 was balanced, whereas later expanders leaned CD4+. Prior to infection, memory already included some responding clones, suggesting cross-reactive memory joined.

This clonotype was observed a handful of times. What it binds is not known. The specimen was PBMCs or a T cell subset sorted from them (not recorded which). The origin of this receptor is a man between 18 and 35 years old who had mild COVID-19 (a few samples of this study predate the infection). Cell type and time point are not known. The chain employs TRBV5-1 and TRBJ1-6, with 12 bases matching TRBD1. CDR3 nucleotides: TGCGCCAGCAGCCAGGGACAGGGGGCGAATTCACCCCTCCACTTT. Protein product: CASSQGQGANSPLHF. The full variable domain, its missing parts supplied by reference TRBV5-1 and TRBJ1-6, is KAGVTQTPRYLIKTRGQQVTLSCSPISGHRSVSWYQQTPGQGLQFLFEYFSETQRNKGNFPGRFSGRQFSNSRSEMNVSTLELGDSALYLCASSQGQGANSPLHFGNGTRLTVT.